The entry below gives a single T cell receptor (beta chain) sequence along with its context. The target antigen is unknown. These data are taken from a study of response to subunit inactivated influenza vaccine. Trimming removed 4 bases from V and 5 bases from J; junction bases left unmatched: 8. Germline V gene sequence: CDR1 SGHRS, CDR2 YFSETQ. This CDR3 comprises 14 residues. Study-wide results and limits: Each seasonal influenza vaccination recruits few new T cells, the authors suggested.

One entry per CDR3 protein results from TCRdb running MiXCR on the RT-PCR reads. Altogether about 650,000 distinct CDR3 sequences are present, around 15% being singletons, with the ten largest covering about 7.6%. The TCR originated in a middle-aged man who received an inactivated influenza vaccine. Sample: PBMCs from blood, taken 14 to 15 days before vaccination. This chain links TRBV5-1 with TRBJ2-5; TRBD1 matches at 7 bases. Here the CDR3 DNA reads TGCGCCAGCAGCAGCCCGGGACAGCTCGAGACCCAGTACTTC. This codes for CASSSPGQLETQYF.